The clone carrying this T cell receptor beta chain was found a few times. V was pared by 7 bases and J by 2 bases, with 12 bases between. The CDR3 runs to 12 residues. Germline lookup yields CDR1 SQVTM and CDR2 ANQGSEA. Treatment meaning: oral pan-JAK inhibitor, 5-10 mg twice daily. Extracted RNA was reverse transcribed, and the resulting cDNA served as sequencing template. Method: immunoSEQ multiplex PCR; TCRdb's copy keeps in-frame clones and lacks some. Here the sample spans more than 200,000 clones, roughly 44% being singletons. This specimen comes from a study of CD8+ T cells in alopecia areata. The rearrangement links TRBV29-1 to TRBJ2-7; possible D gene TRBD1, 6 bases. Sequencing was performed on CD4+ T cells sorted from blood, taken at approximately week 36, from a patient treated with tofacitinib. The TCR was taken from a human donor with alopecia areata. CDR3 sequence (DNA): TGCAGCGCCCGAGGACAGACCTACGAGCAGTACTTC. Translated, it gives CSARGQTYEQYF.